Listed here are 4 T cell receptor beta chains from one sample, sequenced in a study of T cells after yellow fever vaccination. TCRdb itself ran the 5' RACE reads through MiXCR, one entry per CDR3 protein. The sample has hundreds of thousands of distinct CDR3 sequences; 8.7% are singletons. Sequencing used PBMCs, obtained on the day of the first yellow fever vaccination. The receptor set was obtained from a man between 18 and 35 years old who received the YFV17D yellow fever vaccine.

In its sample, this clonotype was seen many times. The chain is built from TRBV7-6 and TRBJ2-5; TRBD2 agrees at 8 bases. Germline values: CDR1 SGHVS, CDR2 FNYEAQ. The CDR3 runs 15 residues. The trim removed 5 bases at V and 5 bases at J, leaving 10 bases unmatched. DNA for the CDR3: TGTGCCAGCAGCCGCCTCGGGGGGGCCTGGGAGACCCAGTACTTC. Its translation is CASSRLGGAWETQYF.

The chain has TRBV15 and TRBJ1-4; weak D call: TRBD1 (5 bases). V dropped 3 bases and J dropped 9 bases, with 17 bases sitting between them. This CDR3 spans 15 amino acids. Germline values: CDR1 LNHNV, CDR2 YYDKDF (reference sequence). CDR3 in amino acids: CATSRADRFVKKLFF. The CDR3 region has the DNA TGTGCCACCAGCAGGGCCGACAGATTTGTGAAAAAACTGTTTTTT.

The CDR3, as DNA: TGTGCCAGCAGATATGACAGGAGCGCCTACGAGCAGTACTTC. Protein sequence: CASRYDRSAYEQYF. V gene TRBV27 combines with J gene TRBJ2-7, with D tentatively TRBD1 (6 bases). V lost 6 bases and J 2 bases, leaving 14 bases between the germline ends. CDR1 is MNHEY, CDR2 SMNVEV, per germline (reference sequence). The CDR3 contains 14 residues.

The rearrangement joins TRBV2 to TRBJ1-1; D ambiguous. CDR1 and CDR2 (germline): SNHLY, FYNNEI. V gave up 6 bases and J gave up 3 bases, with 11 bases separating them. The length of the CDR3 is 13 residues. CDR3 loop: CASSGMWDTEAFF. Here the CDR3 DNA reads TGTGCCAGCAGCGGGATGTGGGACACTGAAGCTTTCTTT.